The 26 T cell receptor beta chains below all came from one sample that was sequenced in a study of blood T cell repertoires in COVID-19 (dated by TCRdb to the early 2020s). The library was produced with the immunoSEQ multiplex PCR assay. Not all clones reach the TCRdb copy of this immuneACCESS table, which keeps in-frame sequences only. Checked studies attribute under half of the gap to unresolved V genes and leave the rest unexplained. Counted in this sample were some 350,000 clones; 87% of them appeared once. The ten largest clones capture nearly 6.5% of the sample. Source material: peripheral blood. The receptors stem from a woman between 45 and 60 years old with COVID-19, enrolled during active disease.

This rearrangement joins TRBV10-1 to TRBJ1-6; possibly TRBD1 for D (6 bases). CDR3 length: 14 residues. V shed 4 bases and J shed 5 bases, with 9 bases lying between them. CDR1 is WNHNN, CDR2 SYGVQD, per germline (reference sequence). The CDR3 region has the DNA TGCGCCAGCAGTGCAAACAGGGATAATTCACCCCTCCACTTT. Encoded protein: CASSANRDNSPLHF.

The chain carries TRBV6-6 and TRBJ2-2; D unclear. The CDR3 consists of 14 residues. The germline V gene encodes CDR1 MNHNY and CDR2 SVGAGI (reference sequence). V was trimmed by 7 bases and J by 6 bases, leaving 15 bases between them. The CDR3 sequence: CASTSSLQSGELFF. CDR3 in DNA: TGTGCCAGCACCTCTTCTCTCCAGTCCGGGGAGCTGTTTTTT.

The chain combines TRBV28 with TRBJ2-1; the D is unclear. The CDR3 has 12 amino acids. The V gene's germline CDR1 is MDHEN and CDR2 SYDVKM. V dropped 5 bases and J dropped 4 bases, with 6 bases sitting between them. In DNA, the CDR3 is TGTGCCAGCAGTACACAATACAATGAGCAGTTCTTC. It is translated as CASSTQYNEQFF.

The CDR3 loop reads CSVDGTSGRGHNEQFF. The CDR3 coding sequence is TGCAGCGTTGATGGGACTAGCGGGAGAGGGCACAATGAGCAGTTCTTC. The gene calls are TRBV29-1 and TRBJ2-1; TRBD2 agrees at 14 bases. Germline CDR1 and CDR2: SQVTM and ANQGSEA. The trim removed 3 bases at V and 5 bases at J, leaving 6 bases unmatched. The CDR3 has 16 amino acids.

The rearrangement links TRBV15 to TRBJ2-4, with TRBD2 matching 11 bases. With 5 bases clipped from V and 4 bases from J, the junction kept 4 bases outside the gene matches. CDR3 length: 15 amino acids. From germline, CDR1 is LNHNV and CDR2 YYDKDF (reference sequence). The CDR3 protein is CATSAWTSGKNIQYF. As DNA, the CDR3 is TGTGCCACCAGCGCCTGGACTAGCGGGAAAAACATTCAGTACTTC.

The CDR3 region has the DNA TGTGCCAGCAGTTTTGGGAGATACTACGAGCAGTACTTC. This codes for CASSFGRYYEQYF. The chain recombines TRBV27 with TRBJ2-7; possible D gene TRBD2, 5 bases. The V end was cut by 3 bases, the J end by 3 bases, with 9 bases between. The CDR3 is 13 amino acids. In germline, CDR1 is MNHEY, CDR2 SMNVEV (reference sequence).

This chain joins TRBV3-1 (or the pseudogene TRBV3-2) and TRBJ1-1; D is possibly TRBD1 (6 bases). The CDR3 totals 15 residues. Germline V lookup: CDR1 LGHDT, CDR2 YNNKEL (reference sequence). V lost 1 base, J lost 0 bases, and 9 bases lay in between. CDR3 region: CASSQGTDMNTEAFF. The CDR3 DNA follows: TGTGCCAGCAGCCAAGGGACAGATATGAACACTGAAGCTTTCTTT.

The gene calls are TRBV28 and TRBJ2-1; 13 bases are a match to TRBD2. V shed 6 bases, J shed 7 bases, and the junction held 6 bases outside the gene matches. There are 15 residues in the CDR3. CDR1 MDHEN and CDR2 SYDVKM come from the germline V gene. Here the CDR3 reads CASSETSGRGNEQFF. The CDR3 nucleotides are TGTGCCAGCAGCGAAACTAGCGGGAGGGGAAATGAGCAGTTCTTC.

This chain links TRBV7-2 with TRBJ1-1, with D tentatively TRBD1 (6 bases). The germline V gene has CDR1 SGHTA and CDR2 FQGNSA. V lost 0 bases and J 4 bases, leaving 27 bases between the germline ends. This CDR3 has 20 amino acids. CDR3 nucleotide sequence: TGTGCCAGCAGCTTAGCGCGTTTTACAGCAGGGGTCCTAGGACGCACTGAAGCTTTCTTT. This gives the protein CASSLARFTAGVLGRTEAFF.

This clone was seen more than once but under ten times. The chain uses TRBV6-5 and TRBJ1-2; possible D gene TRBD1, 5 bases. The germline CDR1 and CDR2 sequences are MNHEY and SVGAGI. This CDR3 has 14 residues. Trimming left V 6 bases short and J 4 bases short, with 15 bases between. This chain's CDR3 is CASRKVGQGYGYTF. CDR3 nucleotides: TGTGCCAGCAGAAAGGTTGGGCAGGGCTATGGCTACACCTTC.

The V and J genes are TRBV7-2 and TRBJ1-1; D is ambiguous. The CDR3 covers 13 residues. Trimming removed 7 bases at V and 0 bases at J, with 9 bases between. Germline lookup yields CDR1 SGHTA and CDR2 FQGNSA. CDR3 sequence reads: CASTRSLNTEAFF. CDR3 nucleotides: TGTGCCAGCACTCGGTCTTTGAACACTGAAGCTTTCTTT.

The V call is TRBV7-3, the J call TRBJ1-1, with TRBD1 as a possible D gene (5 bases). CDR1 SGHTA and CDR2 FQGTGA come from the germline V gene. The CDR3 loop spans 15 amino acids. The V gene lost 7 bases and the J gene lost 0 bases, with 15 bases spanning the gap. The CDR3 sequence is CASKPMDNMNTEAFF. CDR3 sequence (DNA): TGTGCCAGCAAGCCAATGGACAACATGAACACTGAAGCTTTCTTT.

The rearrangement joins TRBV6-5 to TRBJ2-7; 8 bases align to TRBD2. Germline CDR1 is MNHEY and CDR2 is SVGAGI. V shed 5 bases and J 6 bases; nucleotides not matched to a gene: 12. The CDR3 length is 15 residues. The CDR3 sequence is CASSTVAAGVGEQYF. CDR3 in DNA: TGTGCCAGCAGTACCGTCGCAGCGGGAGTGGGCGAGCAGTACTTC.

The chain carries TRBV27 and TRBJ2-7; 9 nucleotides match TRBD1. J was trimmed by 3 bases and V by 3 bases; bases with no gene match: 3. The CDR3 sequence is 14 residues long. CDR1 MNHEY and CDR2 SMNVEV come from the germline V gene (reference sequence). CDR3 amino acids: CASSFRQGGYEQYF. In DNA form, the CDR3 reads TGTGCCAGCAGTTTTCGACAGGGGGGCTACGAGCAGTACTTC.

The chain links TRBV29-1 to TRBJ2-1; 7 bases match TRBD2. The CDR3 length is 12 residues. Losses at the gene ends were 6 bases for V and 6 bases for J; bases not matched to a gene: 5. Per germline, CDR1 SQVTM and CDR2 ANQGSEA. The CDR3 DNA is TGCAGCGTACTGCTAGCGGCCAATGAGCAGTTCTTC. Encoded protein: CSVLLAANEQFF.

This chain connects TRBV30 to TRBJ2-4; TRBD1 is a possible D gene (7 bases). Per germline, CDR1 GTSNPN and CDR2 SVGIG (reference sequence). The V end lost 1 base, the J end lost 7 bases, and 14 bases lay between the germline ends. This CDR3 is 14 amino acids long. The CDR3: CAWSALAGGNIQYF. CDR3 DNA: TGTGCCTGGAGTGCGTTGGCAGGGGGGAACATTCAGTACTTC.

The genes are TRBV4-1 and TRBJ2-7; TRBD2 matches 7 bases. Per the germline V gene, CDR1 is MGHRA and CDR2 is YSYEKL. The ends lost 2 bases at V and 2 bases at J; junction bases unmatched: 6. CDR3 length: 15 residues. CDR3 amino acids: CASSQLAGVPYEQYF. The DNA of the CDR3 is TGCGCCAGCAGCCAACTGGCGGGAGTACCCTACGAGCAGTACTTC.

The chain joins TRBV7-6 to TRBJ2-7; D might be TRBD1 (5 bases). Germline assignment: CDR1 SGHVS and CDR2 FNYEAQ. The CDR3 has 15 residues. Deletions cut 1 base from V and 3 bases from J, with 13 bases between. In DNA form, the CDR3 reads TGTGCCAGCAGCTTAGAGGCAGGGCCAAGCTACGAGCAGTACTTC. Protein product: CASSLEAGPSYEQYF.

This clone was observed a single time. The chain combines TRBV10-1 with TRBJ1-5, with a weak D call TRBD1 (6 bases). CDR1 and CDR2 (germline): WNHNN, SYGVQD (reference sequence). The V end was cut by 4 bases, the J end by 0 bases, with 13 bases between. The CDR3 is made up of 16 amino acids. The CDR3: CASSVRDNNSNQPQHF. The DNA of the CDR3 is TGCGCCAGCAGTGTCCGGGACAACAATAGCAATCAGCCCCAGCATTTT.

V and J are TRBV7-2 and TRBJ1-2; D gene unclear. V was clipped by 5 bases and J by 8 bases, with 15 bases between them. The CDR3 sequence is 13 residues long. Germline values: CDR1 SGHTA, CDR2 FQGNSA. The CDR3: CASSPMGHRGYTF. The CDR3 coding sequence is TGTGCCAGCAGCCCGATGGGCCATCGGGGCTACACCTTC.

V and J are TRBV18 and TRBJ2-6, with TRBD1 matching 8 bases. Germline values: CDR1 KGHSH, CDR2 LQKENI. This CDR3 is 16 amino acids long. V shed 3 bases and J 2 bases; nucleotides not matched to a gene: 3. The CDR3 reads CASSPQDRAGANVLTF. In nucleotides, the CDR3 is TGTGCCAGCTCACCGCAGGACAGGGCTGGGGCCAACGTCCTGACTTTC.

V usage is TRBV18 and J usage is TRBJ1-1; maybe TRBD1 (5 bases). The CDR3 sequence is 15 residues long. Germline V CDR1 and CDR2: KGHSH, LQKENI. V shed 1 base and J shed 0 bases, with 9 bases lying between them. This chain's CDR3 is CASSPQRGMNTEAFF. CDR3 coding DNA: TGTGCCAGCTCACCACAAAGGGGTATGAACACTGAAGCTTTCTTT. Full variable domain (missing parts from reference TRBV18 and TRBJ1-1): NAGVMQNPRHLVRRRGQEARLRCSPMKGHSHVYWYRQLPEEGLKFMVYLQKENIIDESGMPKERFSAEFPKEGPSILRIQQVVRGDSAAYFCASSPQRGMNTEAFFGQGTRLTVV.

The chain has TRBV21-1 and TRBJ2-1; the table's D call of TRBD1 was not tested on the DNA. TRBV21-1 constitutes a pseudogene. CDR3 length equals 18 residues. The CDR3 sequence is CASSKVAGTGGNDNEQFF. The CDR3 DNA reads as TGTGCCAGCAGCAAAGTGGCCGGGACAGGGGGCAACGACAATGAGCAGTTCTTC.

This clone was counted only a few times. In DNA form, the CDR3 reads TGTGCCACCAGTGATGGACAGGGAAGCTACACCTTC. This gives the protein CATSDGQGSYTF. V and J are TRBV24-1 and TRBJ1-2, with 8 nucleotides matching TRBD1. The length of the CDR3 is 12 residues. CDR1 and CDR2 from the germline V gene are KGHDR and SFDVKD. The ends lost 3 bases at V and 9 bases at J; junction bases unmatched: 2.

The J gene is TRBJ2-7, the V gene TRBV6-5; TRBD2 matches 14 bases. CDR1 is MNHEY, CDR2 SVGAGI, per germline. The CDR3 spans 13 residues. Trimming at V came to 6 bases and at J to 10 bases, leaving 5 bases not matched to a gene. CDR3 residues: CASSQGTSGRQYF. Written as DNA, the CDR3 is TGTGCCAGCAGCCAAGGGACTAGCGGGAGACAGTACTTC.

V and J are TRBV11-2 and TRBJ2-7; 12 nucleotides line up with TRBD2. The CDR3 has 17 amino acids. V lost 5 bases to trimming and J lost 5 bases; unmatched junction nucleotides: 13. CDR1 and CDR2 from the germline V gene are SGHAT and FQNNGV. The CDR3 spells CASSVSNLAGGPHEQYF. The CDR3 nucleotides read TGTGCCAGCAGCGTTAGTAATCTAGCGGGAGGGCCCCACGAGCAGTACTTC.